What follows is one T cell receptor (beta chain) and its context. Its antigen is not yet known. No much larger clone exists at a distance of one base, and base qualities are not known. From cysteine to phenylalanine, the CDR3 is 12 amino acids long. Of the read, only the CDR3 DNA is kept; its 36 bases are in frame from base 1. The germline V gene sets CDR1 to MDHEN and CDR2 to SYDVKM. The V and J ends are trimmed by 8 bases and 4 bases, leaving 11 bases between them. To prepare the library, the immunoSEQ multiplex PCR assay was applied. Processing in the source paper ran as follows. A statistical classification framework was built for diagnosing cytomegalovirus status from the catalog of TCR beta chain sequences. TCRdb mirrors the immuneACCESS table, restricted to in-frame sequences. Some clones are absent from its copies; in checked studies, under half trace to an unresolved V gene, and the reason for the others is unknown. D and trimming were read from the DNA, whereas the V and J calls and clone size are those reported in that table. For this sample the table gives 50,000 to 70,000 clones, of which approximately 95% were detected only once. 5.8% of the sample goes to the ten largest clones.

This sample stems from a study of cytomegalovirus exposure and HLA in healthy donors (TCRdb year 2017). Describing the broader study: A later analysis indicated that the roughly 120 validation repertoires were generated on the platform also employed for the 700 or so repertoires of the first cohort. To predict cytomegalovirus infection status, the study brought together high-throughput TCR immunosequencing, statistical association of individual TCRs with disease status, and machine learning. Besides the first cohort of approximately 670 subjects, a separate validation cohort made up of over 100 different subjects was used. The study aimed to test whether cataloging public T cell receptors could reveal signatures of past pathogen exposure. Study-wide conclusions, independent of this receptor: The classifier was reported to diagnose cytomegalovirus status with high specificity and sensitivity in both the original and validation cohorts. It was suggested by the authors that the approach could potentially be generalized to other disease states and immunological phenotypes. The study listed 164 TCR beta chains as associated with cytomegalovirus. All 120 or so repertoires were used to score co-occurrence in the validation cohort in a later analysis, because that analysis had no HLA typing for the cohort. A later analysis found that TCRs clustered in the first cohort also tended to co-occur in the 120 validation repertoires, with 94% of cluster scores above 0. In vitro tests confirmed that three of the cytomegalovirus-associated TCR beta chains recognize cytomegalovirus antigens. Across donors, most TCR sequences were observed very rarely, whereas some public TCRs were present in many individuals.

Donors formed part of the validation cohort, which comprised 120 subjects and was distinct from the first cohort of several hundred subjects. The specimen was PBMCs. This TCR derives from a woman under 30 in good health and CMV-seropositive. The rearranged chain carries TRBV28 and TRBJ1-2; the D gene assignment is ambiguous. The DNA sequence reads TGTGCCAGCTCACGGAGCGGCTATGGCTACACCTTC. Its amino acids are CASSRSGYGYTF.